The 31 T cell receptor beta chains below come from one sample, sequenced in a study of T cells in localized non-small cell lung cancer. Repertoires were generated with immunoSEQ multiplex PCR, while TCRdb's copy carries only in-frame clones and drops some. In the table there are more than 2,500 clones, about 15% of which are singletons. The sample consisted of lung tumor tissue, taken before any cancer treatment. These receptors were obtained from a woman aged 40-75 years with stage II lung adenocarcinoma.

This clone showed up just a few times. This chain connects TRBV19 to TRBJ1-6, with D unresolved. The CDR3 is made up of 14 amino acids. V was shortened by 3 bases and J by 7 bases, with 10 bases between the two germline ends. From germline, CDR1 is LNHDA and CDR2 SQIVND (reference sequence). The CDR3 nucleotides are TGTGCCAGTAGTATTGTAGCTTTCAATTCACCCCTCCACTTT. It codes for CASSIVAFNSPLHF.

This clone has a handful of counts. This chain links TRBV19 with TRBJ1-4, with no clear D. V was trimmed by 11 bases and J by 10 bases, leaving 26 bases between them. The CDR3 consists of 15 residues. The germline CDR1 and CDR2 sequences are LNHDA and SQIVND (reference sequence). The CDR3 coding sequence is TGTGCCTTAAACGACGGGTGCGGGATGGAGGCAAAACTGTTTTTT. Translating it yields CALNDGCGMEAKLFF.

In this sample, this clone turned up a few times. This chain links TRBV6-8 with TRBJ1-2, with 9 bases matching TRBD1. CDR1 and CDR2 from the germline V gene are MNHGY and SAAAGT. Unmatched junction bases numbered 19, after V lost 6 bases and J lost 5 bases. This CDR3 is 18 amino acids long. DNA of the CDR3: TGTGCCAGCAGCCCCGGGCGGGGACAGGGCCGGGGGAGATATGGCTACACCTTC. Translated, it gives CASSPGRGQGRGRYGYTF.

This clone was picked up a small number of times. The chain joins TRBV11-3 to TRBJ2-3; the match to TRBD2 covers 10 bases. Losses at the gene ends were 3 bases for V and 1 base for J; bases not matched to a gene: 4. Germline loops: CDR1 SGHNT, CDR2 YENEEA. This CDR3 contains 16 residues. The CDR3 nucleotides read TGTGCCAGCAGCTTGTGGCTAGCGGGGGGCACAGATACGCAGTATTTT. Its protein is CASSLWLAGGTDTQYF.

V is TRBV5-1 and J is TRBJ2-2, with a tentative D call TRBD1 (5 bases). CDR3 length equals 14 residues. Germline V gene sequence: CDR1 SGHRS, CDR2 YFSETQ. The V end was cut by 4 bases, the J end by 7 bases, with 14 bases between. The DNA for the CDR3 is TGCGCCAGCAGCGTCGAACCAGGGCTCGGGGAGCTGTTTTTT. This codes for CASSVEPGLGELFF.

This clone was recorded a few times. This chain joins TRBV19 and TRBJ2-1; tentative D call: TRBD1 (6 bases). The length of the CDR3 is 13 residues. CDR1 LNHDA and CDR2 SQIVND come from the germline V gene (reference sequence). Trimming stripped 3 bases from V and 7 bases from J, with 10 bases between. The CDR3 coding sequence is TGTGCCAGTAGTATCGGACAGACTAATGAGCAGTTCTTC. This sequence encodes CASSIGQTNEQFF.

In its sample, this clone is medium-sized (0.01 to 0.1%). The V and J genes are TRBV11-3 and TRBJ2-2, with 10 bases aligning to TRBD1. Germline V gene lookup returns CDR1 SGHNT and CDR2 YENEEA. CDR3 length: 16 amino acids. V gave up 5 bases and J gave up 5 bases; unmatched junction bases: 8. The CDR3 DNA is TGTGCCAGCAGCCAAGGCCTGGGACAGGGGACCGGGGAGCTGTTTTTT. The encoded protein is CASSQGLGQGTGELFF. The full variable domain, in which reference TRBV11-3 and TRBJ2-2 provide the parts outside the CDR3, is EAGVVQSPRYKIIEKKQPVAFWCNPISGHNTLYWYLQNLGQGPELLIRYENEEAVDDSQLPKDRFSAERLKGVDSTLKIQPAELGDSAVYLCASSQGLGQGTGELFFGEGSRLTVL.

This clone was counted only a few times. The chain couples TRBV11-3 to TRBJ1-3; no reliable D call. Per the germline V gene, CDR1 is SGHNT and CDR2 is YENEEA. Trimming took off 3 bases at V and 1 base at J, with 7 bases between the two ends. The CDR3 has 14 amino acids. The CDR3 loop reads CASSLSGSGNTIYF. In DNA form, the CDR3 reads TGTGCCAGCAGCTTGTCCGGGTCTGGAAACACCATATATTTT. The full variable domain, with the rest looked up from reference TRBV11-3 and TRBJ1-3, is EAGVVQSPRYKIIEKKQPVAFWCNPISGHNTLYWYLQNLGQGPELLIRYENEEAVDDSQLPKDRFSAERLKGVDSTLKIQPAELGDSAVYLCASSLSGSGNTIYFGEGSWLTVV.

This clone showed up just a few times. The CDR3 spells CAICNLGRANYGYTF. CDR3 nucleotides: TGTGCCATCTGTAATCTGGGGAGAGCTAACTATGGCTACACCTTC. The gene calls are TRBV6-8 and TRBJ1-2; no clear D gene. Germline V gene data show CDR1 as MNHGY and CDR2 as SAAAGT. Trimming took 10 bases from V and 0 from J, leaving 18 bases between them. CDR3 length equals 15 residues.

The chain carries TRBV18 and TRBJ1-1; unclear D gene. V lost 3 bases and J 5 bases, leaving 16 bases between the germline ends. Germline V lookup: CDR1 KGHSH, CDR2 LQKENI. The CDR3 spans 15 residues. Written as DNA, the CDR3 is TGTGCCAGCTCACCGCCTCTGTATACGCAAACTGAAGCTTTCTTT. Translating gives CASSPPLYTQTEAFF.

The J gene is TRBJ2-2, the V gene TRBV29-1; the match to TRBD1 covers 9 bases. V was pared by 5 bases and J by 5 bases, with 15 bases of the junction left unmatched. The CDR3 is made up of 17 amino acids. Germline CDR1 reads SQVTM; CDR2 reads ANQGSEA. Here the CDR3 DNA reads TGCAGCGTTTTCGGGACAGGGTTAGATTCGGGGACCGGGGAGCTGTTTTTT. Amino acid sequence: CSVFGTGLDSGTGELFF.

This clone was observed a handful of times. V usage is TRBV9 and J usage is TRBJ2-1; 7 nucleotides agree with TRBD2. CDR1 and CDR2 from the germline V gene are SGDLS and YYNGEE. The CDR3 is made up of 16 amino acids. Losses at the gene ends were 6 bases for V and 4 bases for J; bases not matched to a gene: 13. CDR3 nucleotides: TGTGCCAGCACCAAACGCTTGGGGGGGGGATACAATGAGCAGTTCTTC. It translates to CASTKRLGGGYNEQFF.

This clone rates as medium-sized (0.01 to 0.1%). This chain links TRBV6-8 with TRBJ2-5; 12 bases line up with TRBD2. V lost 2 bases to trimming and J lost 2 bases; unmatched junction nucleotides: 6. The CDR3 covers 17 residues. Germline CDR1 is MNHGY and CDR2 is SAAAGT. The CDR3 here is CASSYRGTSGPQETQYF. The CDR3 DNA reads TGTGCCAGCAGTTACAGGGGGACTAGCGGGCCTCAAGAGACCCAGTACTTC.

The table lists this clone with a few counts. At one end the junction does not follow the germline gene, possibly because of a read error. V gene TRBV6-8 combines with J gene TRBJ1-1, with D uncertain. The CDR3 contains 14 residues. Germline V gene sequence: CDR1 MNHGY, CDR2 SAAAGT. DNA of the CDR3: TGTGCCATCAGTATGAACAGTTTGAACACTGAAGCTTTCTTT. Its translation is CAISMNSLNTEAFF.

This clone qualifies as medium-sized (0.01 to 0.1%). This chain links TRBV6-8 with TRBJ1-4; 7 nucleotides line up with TRBD1. Looked up from germline, CDR1 is MNHGY and CDR2 is SAAAGT. The CDR3 is made up of 14 amino acids. V lost 10 bases to trimming and J lost 9 bases; unmatched junction nucleotides: 14. The CDR3 sequence: CATQEGAVWKKLFF. In DNA form, the CDR3 reads TGTGCCACCCAGGAGGGGGCGGTTTGGAAAAAACTGTTTTTT.

The chain employs TRBV19 and TRBJ2-2; D is perhaps TRBD1 (5 bases). Germline V CDR1 and CDR2: LNHDA, SQIVND (reference sequence). This CDR3 has 17 residues. V dropped 5 bases and J dropped 4 bases, with 20 bases sitting between them. The CDR3 loop is CASSSPRGTSSTGELFF. As DNA, the CDR3 is TGTGCCAGTAGTTCCCCTAGGGGAACCAGTAGCACCGGGGAGCTGTTTTTT.

This clone showed up just a few times. The V call is TRBV28, the J call TRBJ1-6; D is unresolved. Per the germline V gene, CDR1 is MDHEN and CDR2 is SYDVKM. V was clipped by 5 bases and J by 8 bases, with 7 bases between them. This CDR3 contains 12 residues. This CDR3 is CASSKFDSPLHF. CDR3 coding DNA: TGTGCCAGCAGTAAATTCGATTCACCCCTCCACTTT.

The V call is TRBV6-8, the J call TRBJ2-5; D may correspond to TRBD1 or TRBD2 (5 bases each). This CDR3 contains 13 residues. V was trimmed by 5 bases and J by 7 bases, leaving 14 bases between them. CDR1 MNHGY and CDR2 SAAAGT come from the germline V gene. CDR3 protein: CASSDISGTTQYF. CDR3 nucleotide sequence: TGTGCCAGCAGTGATATTTCTGGGACGACCCAGTACTTC.

This rearrangement joins TRBV11-1 to TRBJ2-5; tentatively, D is TRBD2 (6 bases). V was clipped by 4 bases and J by 4 bases, with 16 bases between them. The CDR3 runs 15 residues. Germline CDR1 reads SGHAT; CDR2 reads FQDESV (reference sequence). The CDR3 DNA sequence: TGTGCCAGCAGCTCCCAGACTAGAGGAGGAGAGACCCAGTACTTC. Translated, it gives CASSSQTRGGETQYF.

Within the sample, this clone is medium-sized. The rearrangement links TRBV11-3 to TRBJ1-1; 10 bases map to TRBD1. Trimming cost V 3 bases and J 4 bases; bases outside gene matches: 8. The CDR3 loop spans 16 amino acids. CDR1 SGHNT and CDR2 YENEEA come from the germline V gene. This CDR3 is CASSLGDRGAFTEAFF. CDR3 sequence (DNA): TGTGCCAGCAGCTTGGGGGACAGGGGAGCTTTCACTGAAGCTTTCTTT.

The chain couples TRBV19 to TRBJ1-2; TRBD1 aligns across 9 bases. Losses at the gene ends were 3 bases for V and 0 bases for J; bases not matched to a gene: 5. The germline V gene encodes CDR1 LNHDA and CDR2 SQIVND (reference sequence). The CDR3 runs to 16 residues. The CDR3 region has the DNA TGTGCCAGTAGTATCAGGACAGGGGAGACTAACTATGGCTACACCTTC. This gives the protein CASSIRTGETNYGYTF.

J is TRBJ1-1 and V is TRBV6-8, with D perhaps matching TRBD1 (6 bases). The CDR3 covers 13 residues. Trimming shortened V by 10 bases and J by 6 bases, and 18 bases separated the two germline ends. Germline CDR1 reads MNHGY; CDR2 reads SAAAGT. The CDR3 DNA is TGTGCCACCCTCGAAGGGGGTCGCGCTGAAGCTTTCTTT. Amino acid sequence: CATLEGGRAEAFF.

The chain combines TRBV11-3 with TRBJ2-7; D is unclear. CDR1 and CDR2 (germline): SGHNT, YENEEA. The germline V and J ends were trimmed by 5 bases and 2 bases, with 16 bases remaining between them. The CDR3 is 15 amino acids. The CDR3 coding sequence is TGTGCCAGCAGCCTCCTTATGACGGAAGCCTACGAGCAGTACTTC. Amino acid sequence: CASSLLMTEAYEQYF.

This clone was recorded a few times. This chain joins TRBV28 and TRBJ1-2; perhaps TRBD1 as D (6 bases). Germline CDR1 reads MDHEN; CDR2 reads SYDVKM. The CDR3 contains 14 residues. V was clipped by 8 bases and J by 4 bases, with 17 bases between them. The CDR3 is CASFRPGGGYGYTF. CDR3 DNA sequence: TGTGCCAGCTTTCGCCCCGGAGGGGGCTATGGCTACACCTTC.

The chain links TRBV6-8 to TRBJ2-7; 11 bases map to TRBD1. Trimming took 2 bases from V and 4 from J; bases not matched to a gene: 7. From germline, CDR1 is MNHGY and CDR2 SAAAGT. The CDR3 runs to 16 residues. CDR3 coding DNA: TGTGCCAGCAGTTACACCTTTGGACAGGGGGCTTACGAGCAGTACTTC. Its translation is CASSYTFGQGAYEQYF.

This clone was found a few times. V is TRBV9 and J is TRBJ1-2, with D possibly being TRBD1 (6 bases). CDR1 SGDLS and CDR2 YYNGEE come from the germline V gene. The CDR3 has 13 residues. V lost 0 bases and J lost 8, with 11 bases in between. CDR3 in DNA: TGTGCCAGCAGCGTAGCGGGGGGCTTAGGCTACACCTTC. Translated: CASSVAGGLGYTF.

The chain carries TRBV6-8 and TRBJ1-3, with D hard to call. CDR1 is MNHGY, CDR2 SAAAGT, per germline. Trimming removed 5 bases at V and 0 bases at J, with 8 bases between. The CDR3 consists of 14 residues. CDR3 residues: CASSITYSGNTIYF. The CDR3 bases are TGTGCCAGCAGTATCACCTACTCTGGAAACACCATATATTTT.

J is TRBJ2-1 and V is TRBV6-8; D tentatively reads TRBD1 or TRBD2 (5 bases each). Trimming took 6 bases from V and 13 from J, leaving 19 bases between them. CDR3 length: 13 amino acids. Germline lookup yields CDR1 MNHGY and CDR2 SAAAGT. CDR3 DNA sequence: TGTGCCAGCAGCATGAGGGACGGGATCGCACAGTTCTTC. It encodes CASSMRDGIAQFF.

This chain connects TRBV28 to TRBJ2-7, with 8 positions matching TRBD1. Germline CDR1 is MDHEN and CDR2 is SYDVKM. This CDR3 spans 13 amino acids. V lost 4 bases, J lost 7 bases, and 6 bases stayed unmatched. CDR3 sequence: CASSSSRGLEQYF. CDR3 nucleotides: TGTGCCAGCAGTTCCTCCAGGGGGCTGGAGCAGTACTTC.

The sample holds a few counts of this clone. The chain couples TRBV28 to TRBJ1-6; perhaps TRBD1 as D (6 bases). V shed 8 bases and J shed 7 bases, with 15 bases lying between them. Looked up from germline, CDR1 is MDHEN and CDR2 is SYDVKM. The CDR3 is 14 residues long. CDR3 DNA sequence: TGTGCCAGCGGCCCGGGGGGCATCAATTCACCCCTCCACTTT. This encodes CASGPGGINSPLHF.

This clone is classed as medium-sized (0.01 to 0.1%). The chain carries TRBV6-8 and TRBJ1-6; no clear D. V lost 2 bases to trimming and J lost 6 bases, with 8 bases between them. The CDR3 is 14 amino acids. The V gene's germline CDR1 is MNHGY and CDR2 SAAAGT. CDR3 sequence: CASSYVRPNSPLHF. CDR3 DNA: TGTGCCAGCAGTTACGTGCGACCTAATTCACCCCTCCACTTT.